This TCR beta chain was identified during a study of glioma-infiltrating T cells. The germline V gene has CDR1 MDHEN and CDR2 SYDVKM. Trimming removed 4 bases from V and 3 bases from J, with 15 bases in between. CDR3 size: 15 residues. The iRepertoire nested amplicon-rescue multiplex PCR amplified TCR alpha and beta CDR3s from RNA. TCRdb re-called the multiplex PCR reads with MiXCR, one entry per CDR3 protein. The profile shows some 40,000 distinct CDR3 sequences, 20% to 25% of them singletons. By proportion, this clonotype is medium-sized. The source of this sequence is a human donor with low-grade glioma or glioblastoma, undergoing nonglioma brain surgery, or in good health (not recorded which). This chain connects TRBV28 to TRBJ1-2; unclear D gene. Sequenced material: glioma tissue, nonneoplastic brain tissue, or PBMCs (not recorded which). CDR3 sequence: CASSSGPPVDYGYTF. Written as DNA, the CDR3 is TGTGCCAGCAGTTCGGGTCCCCCCGTGGACTATGGCTACACCTTC.